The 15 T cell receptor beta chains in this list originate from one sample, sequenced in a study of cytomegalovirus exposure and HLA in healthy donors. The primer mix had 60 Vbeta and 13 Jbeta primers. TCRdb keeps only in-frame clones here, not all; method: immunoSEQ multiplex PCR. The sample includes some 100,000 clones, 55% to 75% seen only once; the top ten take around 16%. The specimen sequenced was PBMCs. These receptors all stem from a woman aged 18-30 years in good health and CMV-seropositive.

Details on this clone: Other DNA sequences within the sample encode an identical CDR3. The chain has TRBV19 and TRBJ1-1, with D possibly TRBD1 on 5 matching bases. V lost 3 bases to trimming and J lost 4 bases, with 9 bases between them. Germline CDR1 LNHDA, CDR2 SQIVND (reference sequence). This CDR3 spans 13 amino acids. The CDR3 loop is CASSIGRGTEAFF. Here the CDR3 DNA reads TGTGCCAGTAGTATCGGTAGGGGCACTGAAGCTTTCTTT.

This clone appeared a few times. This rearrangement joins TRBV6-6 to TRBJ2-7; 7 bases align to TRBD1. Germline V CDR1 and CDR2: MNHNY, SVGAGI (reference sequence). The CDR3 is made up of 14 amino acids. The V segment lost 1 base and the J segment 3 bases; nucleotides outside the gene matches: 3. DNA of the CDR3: TGTGCCAGCAGTTACTTGGGACAGCTCTACGAGCAGTACTTC. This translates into CASSYLGQLYEQYF.

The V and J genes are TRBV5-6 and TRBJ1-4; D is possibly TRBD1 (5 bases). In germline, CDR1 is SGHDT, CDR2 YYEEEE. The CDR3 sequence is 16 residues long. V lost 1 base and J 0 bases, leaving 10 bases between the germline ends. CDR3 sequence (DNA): TGTGCCAGCAGCTTGAAGGGGCTAGCAACTAATGAAAAACTGTTTTTT. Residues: CASSLKGLATNEKLFF.

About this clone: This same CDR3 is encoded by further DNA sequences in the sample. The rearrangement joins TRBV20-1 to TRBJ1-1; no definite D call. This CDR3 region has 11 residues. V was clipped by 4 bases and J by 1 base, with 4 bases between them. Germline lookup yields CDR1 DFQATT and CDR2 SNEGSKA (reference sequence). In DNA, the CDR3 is TGCAGTGCTACGGGGAACACTGAAGCTTTCTTT. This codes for CSATGNTEAFF.

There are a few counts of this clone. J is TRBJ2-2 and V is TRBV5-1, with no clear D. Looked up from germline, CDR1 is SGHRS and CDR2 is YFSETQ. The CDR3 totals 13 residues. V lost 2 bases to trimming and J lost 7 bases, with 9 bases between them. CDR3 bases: TGCGCCAGCAGCTTTCGCGACAACGGGGAGCTGTTTTTT. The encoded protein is CASSFRDNGELFF.

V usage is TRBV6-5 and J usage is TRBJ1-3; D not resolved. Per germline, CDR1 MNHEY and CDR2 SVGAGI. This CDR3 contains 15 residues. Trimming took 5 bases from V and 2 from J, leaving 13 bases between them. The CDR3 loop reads CASSQDIGPGNTIYF. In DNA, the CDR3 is TGTGCCAGCAGTCAAGACATAGGCCCTGGAAACACCATATATTTT.

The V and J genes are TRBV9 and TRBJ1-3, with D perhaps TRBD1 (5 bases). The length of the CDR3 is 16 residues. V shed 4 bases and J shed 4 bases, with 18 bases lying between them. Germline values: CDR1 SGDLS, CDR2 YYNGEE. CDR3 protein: CASSPGTPSTGNTIYF. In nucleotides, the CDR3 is TGTGCCAGCAGCCCGGGGACTCCTAGCACCGGAAACACCATATATTTT.

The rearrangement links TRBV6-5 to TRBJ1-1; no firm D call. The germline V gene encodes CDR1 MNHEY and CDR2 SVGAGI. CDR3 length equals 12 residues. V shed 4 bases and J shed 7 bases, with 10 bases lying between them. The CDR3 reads CASSFVNGEAFF. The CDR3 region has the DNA TGTGCCAGCAGTTTTGTCAACGGTGAAGCTTTCTTT.

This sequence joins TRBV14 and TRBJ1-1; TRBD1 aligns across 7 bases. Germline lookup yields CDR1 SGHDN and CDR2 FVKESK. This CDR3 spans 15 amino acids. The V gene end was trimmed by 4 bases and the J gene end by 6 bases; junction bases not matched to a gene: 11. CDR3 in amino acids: CASSRETGRFSEAFF. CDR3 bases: TGTGCCAGCAGCCGAGAGACAGGGAGGTTTTCTGAAGCTTTCTTT.

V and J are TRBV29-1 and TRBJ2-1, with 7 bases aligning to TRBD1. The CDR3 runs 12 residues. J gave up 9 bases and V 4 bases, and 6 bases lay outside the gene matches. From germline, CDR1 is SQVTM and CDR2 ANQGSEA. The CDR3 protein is CSVVQGYGEQFF. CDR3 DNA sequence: TGCAGCGTTGTACAGGGGTACGGTGAGCAGTTCTTC.

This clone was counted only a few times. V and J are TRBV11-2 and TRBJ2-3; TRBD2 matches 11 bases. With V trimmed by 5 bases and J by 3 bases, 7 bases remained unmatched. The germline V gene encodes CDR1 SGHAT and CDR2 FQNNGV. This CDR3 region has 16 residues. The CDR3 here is CASSLIAGGQTDTQYF. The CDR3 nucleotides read TGTGCCAGCAGCCTCATAGCGGGGGGGCAAACAGATACGCAGTATTTT.

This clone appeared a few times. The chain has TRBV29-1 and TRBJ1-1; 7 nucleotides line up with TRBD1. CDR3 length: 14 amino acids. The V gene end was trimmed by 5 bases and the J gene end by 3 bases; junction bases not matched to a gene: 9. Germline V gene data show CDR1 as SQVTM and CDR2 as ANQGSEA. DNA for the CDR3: TGCAGCGTTTACGAAACAGGGGCTCACACTGAAGCTTTCTTT. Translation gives CSVYETGAHTEAFF.

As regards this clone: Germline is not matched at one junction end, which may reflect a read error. Here the CDR3 reads CSSSFLQGEQGSSYNEQFF. CDR3 nucleotides: TGTTCCAGCAGCTTCCTACAGGGGGAACAGGGGTCCTCCTACAATGAGCAGTTCTTC. The chain combines TRBV7-9 with TRBJ2-1; 8 bases are a match to TRBD1. This CDR3 comprises 19 residues. Germline V gene data show CDR1 as SEHNR and CDR2 as FQNEAQ (reference sequence).

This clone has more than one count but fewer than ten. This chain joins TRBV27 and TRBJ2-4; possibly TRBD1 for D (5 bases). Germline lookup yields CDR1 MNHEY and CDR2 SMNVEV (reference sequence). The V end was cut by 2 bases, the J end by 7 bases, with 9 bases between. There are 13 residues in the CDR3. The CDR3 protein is CASSLKAGNIQYF. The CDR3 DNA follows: TGTGCCAGCAGTTTAAAGGCAGGGAACATTCAGTACTTC.

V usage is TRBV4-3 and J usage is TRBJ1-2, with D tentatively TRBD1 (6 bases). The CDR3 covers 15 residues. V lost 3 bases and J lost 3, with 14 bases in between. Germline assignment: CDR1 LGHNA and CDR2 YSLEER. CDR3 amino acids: CASSHLQGTDYGYTF. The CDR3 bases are TGCGCCAGCAGCCACCTTCAGGGGACGGACTATGGCTACACCTTC.